This T cell receptor beta chain was captured in a study of cytomegalovirus exposure and HLA in healthy donors. Regarding the study as a whole: Across donors, most TCRs were seen rarely, yet some public ones were widespread.

13 Jbeta primers and 60 Vbeta primers were used for the PCR. In the authors' methods: Later work found approximately 80 million unique TCR beta chains, with roughly 11 million shared. Assay used: immunoSEQ multiplex PCR; TCRdb lists only in-frame clones, some missing. Clone size and V and J calls were adopted from that table, with D and trimming inferred from the DNA. The sample shows 100,000 to 150,000 clones, over 65% of them seen only once. This clone appeared a single time. No antigen is known for it. Sequencing input: PBMCs. This sequence was found in a man between 18 and 35 years old in good health and CMV-seronegative.

CDR3 coding DNA: TGTGCCAGCAGCTTGCAGGGGGCCCCTTCTGATACGCAGTATTTT. Translating gives CASSLQGAPSDTQYF. This chain joins TRBV7-6 and TRBJ2-3, with 8 nucleotides matching TRBD1. V was pared by 3 bases and J by 6 bases, with 8 bases of the junction left unmatched. CDR3 size: 15 residues. Germline V lookup: CDR1 SGHVS, CDR2 FNYEAQ.